The 22 T cell receptor beta chains in this list originate from one sample, sequenced in a study of blood T cells in healthy people across ages. A J-beta primer mix and a sample-barcoded 5' primer were used in a second PCR of roughly 6 to 12 cycles. TCRdb called the 5' RACE reads again in MiXCR, with one record for every CDR3 protein. The sample shows 1.5 million to 2 million distinct CDR3 sequences, roughly 28% of them seen only once. The sample was blood. Receptors were obtained from a woman under 40 in good health.

This clonotype appeared a few times. This chain uses TRBV5-1 with TRBJ1-1; perhaps TRBD1 as D (6 bases). Germline values: CDR1 SGHRS, CDR2 YFSETQ. This CDR3 is 13 amino acids long. V gave up 4 bases and J gave up 4 bases, with 11 bases separating them. In DNA form, the CDR3 reads TGCGCCAGCAGCGGGGGGCTGAGCACTGAAGCTTTCTTT. Residues: CASSGGLSTEAFF.

About this clonotype: The junction shows a germline mismatch at one end, possibly a read error. The gene calls are TRBV5-1 and TRBJ1-2; 8 bases map to TRBD1. Per the germline V gene, CDR1 is SGHRS and CDR2 is YFSETQ. The CDR3 runs to 15 residues. CDR3 sequence (DNA): TGCGCCAGCAGCTTCTATGGACAGGGCAACTATGGTTACACCTTC. Its protein product is CASSFYGQGNYGYTF.

This clonotype has more than one count but fewer than ten. The chain carries TRBV29-1 and TRBJ1-2; 10 nucleotides match TRBD1. The germline CDR1 and CDR2 sequences are SQVTM and ANQGSEA. Germline trimming cut 7 bases from V and 8 bases from J; bases unmatched to any gene: 10. The CDR3 has 13 amino acids. The CDR3 DNA reads as TGCAGCGCGTCCCGTGGGACAGGGGAGGGCTACACCTTC. Protein: CSASRGTGEGYTF.

This clonotype was observed a few times. This chain uses TRBV7-8 with TRBJ2-7, with 7 bases that match TRBD2. The germline gives CDR1 SGHVS, CDR2 FQNEAQ. The CDR3 totals 16 residues. Trimming cost V 2 bases and J 0 bases; bases outside gene matches: 7. For the CDR3, the DNA is TGTGCCAGCAGCTTATCGAGGGGACTAACCTCCTACGAGCAGTACTTC. Protein sequence: CASSLSRGLTSYEQYF.

This clonotype was detected only a few times. The V and J genes are TRBV20-1 and TRBJ1-5; weak D call: TRBD1 (6 bases). Germline loops: CDR1 DFQATT, CDR2 SNEGSKA (reference sequence). V shed 6 bases and J shed 3 bases, with 18 bases lying between them. The CDR3 totals 15 residues. CDR3 coding DNA: TGCAGTGCCCTACCGGGACACGCTCTCAATCAGCCCCAGCATTTT. It codes for CSALPGHALNQPQHF.

This clonotype was counted a few times. The rearrangement links TRBV6-4 to TRBJ2-1; D is possibly TRBD1 or TRBD2 (6 bases each). This CDR3 is 15 amino acids long. Per germline, CDR1 MRHNA and CDR2 SNTAGT. With 6 bases removed from V and 6 bases from J, the gap between germline ends came to 18 bases. The CDR3 loop is CASRLTGALGNEQFF. CDR3 DNA sequence: TGTGCCAGCAGGCTTACGGGGGCGTTAGGCAATGAGCAGTTCTTC.

The chain has TRBV2 and TRBJ2-3; 8 nucleotides line up with TRBD1. The junction had 9 bases not matched to a gene; V was cut back by 5 bases and J by 2 bases. The CDR3 has 16 residues. CDR1 and CDR2 from the germline V gene are SNHLY and FYNNEI. The CDR3 bases are TGTGCCAGCAGTCCTGGACAGGGCCATTTCACAGATACGCAGTATTTT. This sequence encodes CASSPGQGHFTDTQYF.

V usage is TRBV7-6 and J usage is TRBJ2-3; weak D call: TRBD1 (6 bases). This CDR3 has 18 residues. The germline V gene has CDR1 SGHVS and CDR2 FNYEAQ. Trimming shortened V by 1 base and J by 4 bases, and 21 bases separated the two germline ends. The CDR3 sequence: CASSLGSGDTLGSDTQYF. The CDR3 region has the DNA TGTGCCAGCAGCTTAGGTTCCGGGGACACCCTAGGGTCAGATACGCAGTATTTT.

This clonotype was detected once. A much larger clone lies one base from this, so it may be a read error. V and J are TRBV20-1 and TRBJ1-6; perhaps TRBD1 as D (5 bases). Germline CDR1 reads DFQATT; CDR2 reads SNEGSKA (reference sequence). The CDR3 length is 16 residues. This chain's CDR3 is CSARLQDGRINSPPHF. CDR3 nucleotide sequence: TGCAGTGCTAGATTACAGGACGGAAGAATTAATTCACCCCCCCACTTT.

This rearrangement joins TRBV7-2 to TRBJ1-2; D is unresolved. Germline V gene sequence: CDR1 SGHTA, CDR2 FQGNSA. The CDR3 has 12 amino acids. V lost 5 bases to trimming and J lost 8 bases, with 12 bases between them. The chain's CDR3 is CASSPGPWGYTF. The CDR3 DNA reads TGTGCCAGCAGCCCCGGGCCTTGGGGCTACACCTTC.

The table lists this clonotype with many counts. CDR3 loop: CASSGRTSSNQPQHF. In DNA form, the CDR3 reads TGTGCCAGCAGTGGTAGGACTAGTAGCAATCAGCCCCAGCATTTT. The J gene is TRBJ1-5, the V gene TRBV6-1, with no clear D. The V gene's germline CDR1 is MNHNS and CDR2 SASEGT. V was pared by 4 bases and J by 0 bases, with 10 bases between. The CDR3 sequence is 15 residues long.

This clonotype was observed a single time. The rearrangement joins TRBV28 to TRBJ1-5; perhaps TRBD1 as D (6 bases). Trimming shortened V by 6 bases and J by 9 bases, and 21 bases separated the two germline ends. Germline CDR1 reads MDHEN; CDR2 reads SYDVKM. The CDR3 sequence is 15 residues long. CDR3 protein: CASSSGGGGLGPQHF. As DNA, the CDR3 is TGTGCCAGCAGCTCCGGAGGAGGGGGGCTTGGGCCCCAGCATTTT.

This clonotype was seen ten or more times. This chain uses TRBV5-5 with TRBJ2-7, with D possibly TRBD2 on 6 matching bases. Germline V CDR1 and CDR2: SGHKS, YYEKEE (reference sequence). V was trimmed by 4 bases and J by 3 bases, leaving 14 bases between them. The CDR3 is 14 residues long. The CDR3 nucleotides are TGTGCCAGCAGCGCGGGACGGGGATACTACGAGCAGTACTTC. This encodes CASSAGRGYYEQYF. The full variable domain, its missing parts supplied by reference TRBV5-5 and TRBJ2-7, is DAGVTQSPTHLIKTRGQQVTLRCSPISGHKSVSWYQQVLGQGPQFIFQYYEKEERGRGNFPDRFSARQFPNYSSELNVNALLLGDSALYLCASSAGRGYYEQYFGPGTRLTVT.

This clonotype has more than one count but fewer than ten. This chain uses TRBV27 with TRBJ2-7; perhaps D is TRBD1 or TRBD2 (5 bases each). V was cut by 4 bases and J by 3 bases, with 13 bases left in between. CDR1 and CDR2 (germline): MNHEY, SMNVEV (reference sequence). The CDR3 is 14 residues long. The CDR3 bases are TGTGCCAGCAGTTACCGGGACCGGTACTACGAGCAGTACTTC. It translates to CASSYRDRYYEQYF.

J is TRBJ2-1 and V is TRBV20-1, with 9 bases identical to TRBD1. The CDR3 spans 16 residues. Germline V CDR1 and CDR2: DFQATT, SNEGSKA (reference sequence). V lost 6 bases, J lost 3 bases, and 12 bases stayed unmatched. In nucleotides, the CDR3 is TGCAGTGCACCAAGCCCCGGGACAGGGTACTACAATGAGCAGTTCTTC. It codes for CSAPSPGTGYYNEQFF.

This clonotype was counted a few times. The chain uses TRBV7-9 and TRBJ2-5; TRBD1 might be the D (5 bases). Germline loops: CDR1 SEHNR, CDR2 FQNEAQ (reference sequence). V lost 2 bases, J lost 2 bases, and 18 bases lay in between. The CDR3 has 17 amino acids. CDR3 sequence (DNA): TGTGCCAGCAGCTTACCTCAGTCTAGGGGCTTTCAAGAGACCCAGTACTTC. It encodes CASSLPQSRGFQETQYF.

This chain links TRBV20-1 with TRBJ2-5, with 9 bases aligning to TRBD2. Germline values: CDR1 DFQATT, CDR2 SNEGSKA (reference sequence). Trimming cost V 6 bases and J 5 bases; bases outside gene matches: 10. CDR3 length: 14 residues. The CDR3 bases are TGCAGTGCAGTAGCGGGAGTAGTTCGGGAGACCCAGTACTTC. This sequence encodes CSAVAGVVRETQYF.

The V and J genes are TRBV28 and TRBJ2-7, with a possible D match to TRBD2 (7 bases). The CDR3 runs 15 residues. V was cut by 4 bases and J by 4 bases, with 17 bases left in between. Germline V gene data show CDR1 as MDHEN and CDR2 as SYDVKM. The chain's CDR3 is CASSSPAGGHYEQYF. CDR3 coding DNA: TGTGCCAGCAGTTCCCCCGCCGGGGGGCATTACGAGCAGTACTTC.

V and J are TRBV29-1 and TRBJ1-1; TRBD1 might be the D (5 bases). This CDR3 has 13 amino acids. Germline assignment: CDR1 SQVTM and CDR2 ANQGSEA. V lost 7 bases and J 3 bases, leaving 15 bases between the germline ends. The DNA of the CDR3 is TGCAGCGCAAGGGGAGGGGAACACACTGAAGCTTTCTTT. Encoded protein: CSARGGEHTEAFF.

The chain has TRBV12-3 or TRBV12-4 and TRBJ1-5; 7 positions match TRBD1. CDR3 length equals 15 residues. The V segment lost 5 bases and the J segment 0 bases; nucleotides outside the gene matches: 4. The CDR3: CASSRDSHSNQPQHF. CDR3 in DNA: TGTGCCAGCAGTCGGGACAGCCATAGCAATCAGCCCCAGCATTTT.

The gene calls are TRBV7-2 and TRBJ1-2; D is uncertain. The CDR3 runs to 16 residues. Germline V CDR1 and CDR2: SGHTA, FQGNSA. Trimming removed 5 bases from V and 8 bases from J, with 24 bases in between. The CDR3 reads CASSPDAGRLFVGYTF. The CDR3 DNA reads TGTGCCAGCAGCCCCGACGCGGGCAGGCTCTTCGTAGGCTACACCTTC.

A few counts support this clonotype. This chain joins TRBV5-1 and TRBJ2-5; D unclear. CDR1 and CDR2 from the germline V gene are SGHRS and YFSETQ. CDR3 length equals 15 residues. The V end was cut by 5 bases, the J end by 1 base, with 15 bases between. The CDR3, as DNA: TGCGCCAGCAGTTTGTTAGGGTCTCTCCAAGAGACCCAGTACTTC. The encoded protein is CASSLLGSLQETQYF.